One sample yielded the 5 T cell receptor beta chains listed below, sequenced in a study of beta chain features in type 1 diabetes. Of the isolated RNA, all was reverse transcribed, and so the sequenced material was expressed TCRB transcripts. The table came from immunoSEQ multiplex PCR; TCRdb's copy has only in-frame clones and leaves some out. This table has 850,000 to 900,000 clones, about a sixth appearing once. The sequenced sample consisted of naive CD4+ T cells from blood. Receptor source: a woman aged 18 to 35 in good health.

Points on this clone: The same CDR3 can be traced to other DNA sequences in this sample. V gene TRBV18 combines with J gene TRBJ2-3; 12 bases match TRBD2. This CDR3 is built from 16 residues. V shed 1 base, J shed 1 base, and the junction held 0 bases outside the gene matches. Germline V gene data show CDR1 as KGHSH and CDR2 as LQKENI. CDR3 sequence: CASSPRLAGGTDTQYF. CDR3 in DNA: TGTGCCAGCTCACCACGACTAGCGGGGGGCACAGATACGCAGTATTTT.

For the CDR3, the DNA is TGTGCCAGCGGGGCTACTAGCGGGAGCTACTTAAAAGAGCAGTTCTTC. Amino acid sequence: CASGATSGSYLKEQFF. This rearrangement joins TRBV2 to TRBJ2-1, with 11 bases identical to TRBD2. Trimming took 8 bases from V and 10 from J; bases not matched to a gene: 16. This CDR3 is 16 amino acids long. Germline V lookup: CDR1 SNHLY, CDR2 FYNNEI.

The CDR3 loop reads CASSLMAVLGGPQFF. The CDR3 coding sequence is TGTGCCAGCAGCTTAATGGCTGTACTGGGAGGTCCGCAGTTCTTC. The chain recombines TRBV7-3 with TRBJ2-1, with D perhaps matching TRBD2 (6 bases). The CDR3 extends over 15 amino acids. Trimming took 1 base from V and 12 from J, leaving 19 bases between them. Germline values: CDR1 SGHTA, CDR2 FQGTGA.

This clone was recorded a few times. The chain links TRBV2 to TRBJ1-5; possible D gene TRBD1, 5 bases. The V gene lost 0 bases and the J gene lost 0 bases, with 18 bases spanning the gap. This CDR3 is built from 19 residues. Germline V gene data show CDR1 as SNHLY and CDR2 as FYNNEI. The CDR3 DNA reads TGTGCCAGCAGTGAAGCGCTCAGGGTGGGGAGTCATAGCAATCAGCCCCAGCATTTT. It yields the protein CASSEALRVGSHSNQPQHF.

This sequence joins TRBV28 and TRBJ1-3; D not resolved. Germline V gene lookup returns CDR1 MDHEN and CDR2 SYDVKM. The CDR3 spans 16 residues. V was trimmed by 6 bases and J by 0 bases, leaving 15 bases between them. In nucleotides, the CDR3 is TGTGCCAGCAGCCTGTCTGGCACCTACTCTGGAAACACCATATATTTT. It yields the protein CASSLSGTYSGNTIYF.